This TCR beta chain was sequenced in a study of CD8 T cells in ankylosing spondylitis. Study-level findings and limits: Reportedly, significant enrichment of disease-linked clones occurred in matched ankylosing spondylitis synovial fluid. Made up of about eight highly homologous variants, a TCR beta motif appeared characteristic of ankylosing spondylitis blood.

This clonotype has at least ten counts. Antigen unknown. It was by quantitative 5'-RACE with molecular barcodes that TCR beta libraries were made. MiXCR was run by TCRdb on the 5' RACE reads, yielding one entry per CDR3 protein. The table records more than 500,000 distinct CDR3 sequences, roughly 5.2% of them present only once. The source is a male donor with ankylosing spondylitis. Sequencing was performed on blood, either unsorted or a sorted T cell fraction (not recorded which).

The CDR3 sequence is CASSQERVTGELFF. As DNA, the CDR3 is TGCGCCAGCAGCCAAGAACGGGTCACCGGGGAGCTGTTTTTT. The genes are TRBV4-3 and TRBJ2-2; D is unclear. Trimming cost V 0 bases and J 4 bases, with 6 bases left between them. Germline values: CDR1 LGHNA, CDR2 YSLEER. This CDR3 has 14 residues.